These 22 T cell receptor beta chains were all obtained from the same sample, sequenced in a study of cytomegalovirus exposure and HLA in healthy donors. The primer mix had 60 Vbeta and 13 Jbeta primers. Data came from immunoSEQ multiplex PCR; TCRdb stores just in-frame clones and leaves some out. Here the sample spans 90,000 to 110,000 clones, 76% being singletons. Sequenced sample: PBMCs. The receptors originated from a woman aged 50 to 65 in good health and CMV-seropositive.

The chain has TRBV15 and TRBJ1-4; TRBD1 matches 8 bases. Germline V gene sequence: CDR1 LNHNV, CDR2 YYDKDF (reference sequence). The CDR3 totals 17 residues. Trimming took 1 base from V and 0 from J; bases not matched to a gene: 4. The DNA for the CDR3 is TGTGCCACCAGCAGAGGGACAGGGACTCCAACTAATGAAAAACTGTTTTTT. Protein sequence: CATSRGTGTPTNEKLFF.

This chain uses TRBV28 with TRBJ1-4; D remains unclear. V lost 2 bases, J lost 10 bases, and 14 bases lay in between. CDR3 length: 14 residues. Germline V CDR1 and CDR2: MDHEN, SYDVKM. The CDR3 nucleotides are TGTGCCAGCAGTTTAGCAGACACGATAGGAAAACTGTTTTTT. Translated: CASSLADTIGKLFF.

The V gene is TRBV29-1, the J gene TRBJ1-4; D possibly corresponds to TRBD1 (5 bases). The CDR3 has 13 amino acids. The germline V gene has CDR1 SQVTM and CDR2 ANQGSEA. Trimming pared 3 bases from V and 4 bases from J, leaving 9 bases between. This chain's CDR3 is CSVEGGSNEKLFF. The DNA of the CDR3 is TGCAGCGTTGAGGGGGGGAGTAATGAAAAACTGTTTTTT.

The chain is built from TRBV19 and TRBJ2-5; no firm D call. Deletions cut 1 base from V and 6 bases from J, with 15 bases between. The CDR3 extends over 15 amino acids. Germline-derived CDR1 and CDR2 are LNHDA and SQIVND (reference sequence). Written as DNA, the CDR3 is TGTGCCAGTAGTATAGGGGCTGGCTCGCAAAAGACCCAGTACTTC. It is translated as CASSIGAGSQKTQYF.

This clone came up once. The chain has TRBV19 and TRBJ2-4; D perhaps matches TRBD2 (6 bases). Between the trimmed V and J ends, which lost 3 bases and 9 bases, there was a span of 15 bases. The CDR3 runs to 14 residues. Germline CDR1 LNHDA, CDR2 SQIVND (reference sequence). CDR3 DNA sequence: TGTGCCAGTAGTATCGGAGGGACCCTGACCATTCAGTACTTC. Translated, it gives CASSIGGTLTIQYF.

CDR3 DNA sequence: TGCGCCAGCAGCCTGGACAGGGTCGTAGGGGAGCTGTTTTTT. It yields the protein CASSLDRVVGELFF. The chain employs TRBV4-3 and TRBJ2-2; 8 positions match TRBD1. This CDR3 comprises 14 residues. The ends lost 4 bases at V and 8 bases at J; junction bases unmatched: 6. Looked up from germline, CDR1 is LGHNA and CDR2 is YSLEER.

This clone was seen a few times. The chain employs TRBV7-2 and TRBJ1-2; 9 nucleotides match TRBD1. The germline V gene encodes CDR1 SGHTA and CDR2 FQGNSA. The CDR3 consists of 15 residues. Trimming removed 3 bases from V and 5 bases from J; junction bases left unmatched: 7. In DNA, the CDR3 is TGTGCCAGCAGCTTGGAAGGGACAGGGAGTTATGGCTACACCTTC. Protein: CASSLEGTGSYGYTF.

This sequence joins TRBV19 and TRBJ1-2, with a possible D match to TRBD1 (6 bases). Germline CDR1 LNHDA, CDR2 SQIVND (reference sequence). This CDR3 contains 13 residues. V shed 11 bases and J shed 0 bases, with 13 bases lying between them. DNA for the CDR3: TGTGCCGACAGGCAGCCCGCTAACTATGGCTACACCTTC. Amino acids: CADRQPANYGYTF. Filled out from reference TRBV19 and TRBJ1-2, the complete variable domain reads DGGITQSPKYLFRKEGQNVTLSCEQNLNHDAMYWYRQDPGQGLRLIYYSQIVNDFQKGDIAEGYSVSREKKESFPLTVTSAQKNPTAFYLCADRQPANYGYTFGSGTRLTVV.

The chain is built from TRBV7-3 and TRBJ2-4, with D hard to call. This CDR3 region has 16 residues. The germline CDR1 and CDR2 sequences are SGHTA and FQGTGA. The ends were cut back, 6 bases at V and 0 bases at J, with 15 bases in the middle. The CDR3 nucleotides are TGTGCCAGCAGTCCTCCCATACTACTAGCCAAAAACATTCAGTACTTC. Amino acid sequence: CASSPPILLAKNIQYF.

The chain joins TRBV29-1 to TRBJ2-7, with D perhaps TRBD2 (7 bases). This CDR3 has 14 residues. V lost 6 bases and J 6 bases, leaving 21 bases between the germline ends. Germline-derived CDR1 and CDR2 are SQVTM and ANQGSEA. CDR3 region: CSVKFGTGTTEQYF. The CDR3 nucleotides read TGCAGCGTAAAGTTTGGCACAGGGACTACCGAGCAGTACTTC.

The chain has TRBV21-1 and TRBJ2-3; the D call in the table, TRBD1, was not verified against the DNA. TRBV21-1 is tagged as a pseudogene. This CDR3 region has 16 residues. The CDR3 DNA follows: TGTGCCAGCAGCAAAGCGCGGACAGCAAGCACAGATACGCAGTATTTT. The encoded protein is CASSKARTASTDTQYF.

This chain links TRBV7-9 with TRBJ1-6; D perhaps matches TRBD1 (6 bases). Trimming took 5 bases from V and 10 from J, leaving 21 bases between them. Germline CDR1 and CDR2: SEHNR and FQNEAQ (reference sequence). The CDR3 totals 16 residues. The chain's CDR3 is CASSIYRTEGSSPLHF. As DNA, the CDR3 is TGTGCCAGCAGCATATACCGGACAGAAGGGAGCTCACCCCTCCACTTT.

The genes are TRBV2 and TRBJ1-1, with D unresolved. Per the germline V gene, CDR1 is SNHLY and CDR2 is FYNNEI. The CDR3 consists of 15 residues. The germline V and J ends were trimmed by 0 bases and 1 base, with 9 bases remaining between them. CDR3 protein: CASSEARRGNTEAFF. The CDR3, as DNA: TGTGCCAGCAGTGAAGCCCGGCGGGGGAACACTGAAGCTTTCTTT.

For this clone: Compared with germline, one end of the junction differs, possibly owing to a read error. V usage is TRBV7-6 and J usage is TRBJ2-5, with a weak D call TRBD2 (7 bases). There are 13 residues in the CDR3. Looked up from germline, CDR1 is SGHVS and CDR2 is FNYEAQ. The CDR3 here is CASNLGGGETQYF. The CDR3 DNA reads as TGTGCCAGCAACTTAGGGGGGGGTGAGACCCAGTACTTC. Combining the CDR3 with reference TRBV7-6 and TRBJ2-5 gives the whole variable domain GAGVSQSPRYKVTKRGQDVALRCDPISGHVSLYWYRQALGQGPEFLTYFNYEAQQDKSGLPNDRFSAERPEGSISTLTIQRTEQRDSAMYRCASNLGGGETQYFGPGTRLLVL.

CDR3 nucleotide sequence: TGTGCCAGCAGCTTAGCGGGGCGGGGGGCCAAAAACATTCAGTACTTC. It yields the protein CASSLAGRGAKNIQYF. The chain couples TRBV7-6 to TRBJ2-4; 7 nucleotides align to TRBD2. The junction had 3 bases not matched to a gene; V was cut back by 0 bases and J by 1 base. Germline CDR1 is SGHVS and CDR2 is FNYEAQ. This CDR3 is 16 amino acids long. The full variable domain, rest sourced from reference TRBV7-6 and TRBJ2-4, is GAGVSQSPRYKVTKRGQDVALRCDPISGHVSLYWYRQALGQGPEFLTYFNYEAQQDKSGLPNDRFSAERPEGSISTLTIQRTEQRDSAMYRCASSLAGRGAKNIQYFGAGTRLSVL.

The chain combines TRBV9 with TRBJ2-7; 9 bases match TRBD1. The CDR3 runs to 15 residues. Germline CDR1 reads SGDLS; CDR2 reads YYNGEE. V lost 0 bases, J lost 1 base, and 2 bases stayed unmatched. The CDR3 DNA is TGTGCCAGCAGCGTAGGGACAGGGGCTTCCTACGAGCAGTACTTC. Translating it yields CASSVGTGASYEQYF. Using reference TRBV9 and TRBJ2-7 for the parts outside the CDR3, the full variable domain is DSGVTQTPKHLITATGQRVTLRCSPRSGDLSVYWYQQSLDQGLQFLIQYYNGEERAKGNILERFSAQQFPDLHSELNLSSLELGDSALYFCASSVGTGASYEQYFGPGTRLTVT.

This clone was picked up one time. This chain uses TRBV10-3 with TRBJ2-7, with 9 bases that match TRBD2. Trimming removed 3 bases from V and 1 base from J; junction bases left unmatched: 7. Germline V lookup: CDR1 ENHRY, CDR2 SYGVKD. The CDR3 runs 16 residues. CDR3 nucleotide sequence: TGTGCCATCAGTGACAGTAGGAGCGGGGGGTCCTACGAGCAGTACTTC. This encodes CAISDSRSGGSYEQYF.

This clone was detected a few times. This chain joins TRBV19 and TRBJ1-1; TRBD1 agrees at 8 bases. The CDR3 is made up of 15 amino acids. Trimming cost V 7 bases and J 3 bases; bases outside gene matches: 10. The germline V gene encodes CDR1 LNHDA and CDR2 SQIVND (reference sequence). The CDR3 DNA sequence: TGTGCCAGTATCCCAGTGGACAGGGACCACACTGAAGCTTTCTTT. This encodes CASIPVDRDHTEAFF.

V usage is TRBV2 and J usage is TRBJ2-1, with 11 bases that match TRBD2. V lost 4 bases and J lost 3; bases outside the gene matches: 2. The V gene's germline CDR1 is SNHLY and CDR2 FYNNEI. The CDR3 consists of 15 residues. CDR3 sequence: CASSGGTSGYNEQFF. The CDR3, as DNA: TGTGCCAGCAGTGGTGGGACTAGCGGCTACAATGAGCAGTTCTTC.

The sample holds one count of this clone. The DNA of the CDR3 is TGTGCCAGCAGGTTTAGCGGGGGAGCCTACGAGCAGTACTTC. This codes for CASRFSGGAYEQYF. This sequence joins TRBV11-2 and TRBJ2-7; TRBD2 matches 9 bases. CDR1 is SGHAT and CDR2 is FQNNGV in the germline V gene. The CDR3 runs 14 residues. V was clipped by 6 bases and J by 2 bases; unmatched bases: 5.

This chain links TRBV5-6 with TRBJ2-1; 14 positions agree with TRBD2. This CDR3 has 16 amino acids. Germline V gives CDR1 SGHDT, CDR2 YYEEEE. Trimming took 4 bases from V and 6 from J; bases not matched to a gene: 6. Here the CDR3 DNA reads TGTGCCAGCAGCCCGACTAGCGGGAGGGCCGTCAATGAGCAGTTCTTC. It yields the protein CASSPTSGRAVNEQFF. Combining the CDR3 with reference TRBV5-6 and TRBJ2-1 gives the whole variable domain DAGVTQSPTHLIKTRGQQVTLRCSPKSGHDTVSWYQQALGQGPQFIFQYYEEEERQRGNFPDRFSGHQFPNYSSELNVNALLLGDSALYLCASSPTSGRAVNEQFFGPGTRLTVL.

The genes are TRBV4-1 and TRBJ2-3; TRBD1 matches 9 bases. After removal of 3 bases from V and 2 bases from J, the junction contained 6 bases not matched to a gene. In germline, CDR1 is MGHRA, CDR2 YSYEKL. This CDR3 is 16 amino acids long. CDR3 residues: CASSHRQGGYTDTQYF. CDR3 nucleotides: TGCGCCAGCAGCCATAGACAGGGGGGGTACACAGATACGCAGTATTTT.